This T cell receptor (beta chain) stems from a study of response to subunit inactivated influenza vaccine. As for this clonotype: Its cognate antigen is unknown.

Regarding the study as a whole: The authors suggested that few new T cells are recruited per seasonal influenza vaccination.

One entry per CDR3 protein, called by TCRdb with MiXCR from the RT-PCR reads. The table has about 530,000 distinct CDR3 sequences, approximately 12% seen once. This receptor was taken from a man between 50 and 59 years old who received an inactivated influenza vaccine. The sequences come from PBMCs from blood, collected roughly 6 weeks after vaccination.

CDR3 residues: CATRSDRPPAGELFF. The DNA for the CDR3 is TGTGCCACCAGAAGCGACCGTCCCCCGGCCGGGGAGCTGTTTTTT. V gene TRBV15 combines with J gene TRBJ2-2; no definite D call. The CDR3 length is 15 residues. Germline CDR1 LNHNV, CDR2 YYDKDF (reference sequence). The V end was cut by 6 bases, the J end by 6 bases, with 17 bases between.